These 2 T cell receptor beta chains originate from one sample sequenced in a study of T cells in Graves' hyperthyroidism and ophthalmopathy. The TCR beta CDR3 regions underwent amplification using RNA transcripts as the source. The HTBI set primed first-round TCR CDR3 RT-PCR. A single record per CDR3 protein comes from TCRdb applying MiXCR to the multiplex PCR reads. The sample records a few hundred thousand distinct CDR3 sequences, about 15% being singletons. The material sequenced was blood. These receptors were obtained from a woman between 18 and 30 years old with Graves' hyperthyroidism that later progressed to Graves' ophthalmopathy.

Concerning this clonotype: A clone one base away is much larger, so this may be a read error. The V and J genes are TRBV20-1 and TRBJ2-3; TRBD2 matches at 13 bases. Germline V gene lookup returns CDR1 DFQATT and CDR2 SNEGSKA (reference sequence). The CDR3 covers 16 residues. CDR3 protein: CSARARTSGSTDTHYF. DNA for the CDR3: TGCAGTGCTAGGGCCCGGACTAGCGGGAGCACAGATACGCACTATTTT.

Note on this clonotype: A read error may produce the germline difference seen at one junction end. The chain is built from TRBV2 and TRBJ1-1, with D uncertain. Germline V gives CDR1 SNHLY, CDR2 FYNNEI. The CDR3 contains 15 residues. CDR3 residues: CAGRTYRGPMAEAFF. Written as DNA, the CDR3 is TGTGCCGGCAGGACCTACAGAGGCCCTATGGCTGAAGCTTTCTTT.